This T cell receptor beta chain came from a study of T-cell reconstitution after alpha-beta-depleted transplantation in children. Whole-study results and caveats: About two months after transplant, alpha-beta T cells reportedly came from several hundred expanded graft clones. Newly produced T cells mostly accounted for T-cell counts and diversity one year post-transplant.

With regard to this clonotype: What it recognizes is unknown.

V lost 11 bases, J lost 10 bases, and 24 bases lay in between. The CDR3 totals 15 residues. Per the germline V gene, CDR1 is MNHNS and CDR2 is SASEGT. TCRbeta library preparation incorporated unique molecular identifiers. Each CDR3 protein is one row after TCRdb ran MiXCR on the PCR reads. The profile shows about 440,000 distinct CDR3 sequences, approximately 42% of them singletons. This clonotype originated in a girl aged 2 to 10 with aplastic anemia, due to receive a stem cell transplant. Specimen: PBMCs, collected before TCRalphabeta/CD19-depleted stem cell transplant. The chain combines TRBV6-1 with TRBJ1-6, with D tentatively TRBD1 (6 bases). The CDR3 protein is CAVQPQQGVGSPLHF. CDR3 coding DNA: TGTGCCGTCCAACCTCAACAGGGAGTAGGATCACCCCTCCACTTT.